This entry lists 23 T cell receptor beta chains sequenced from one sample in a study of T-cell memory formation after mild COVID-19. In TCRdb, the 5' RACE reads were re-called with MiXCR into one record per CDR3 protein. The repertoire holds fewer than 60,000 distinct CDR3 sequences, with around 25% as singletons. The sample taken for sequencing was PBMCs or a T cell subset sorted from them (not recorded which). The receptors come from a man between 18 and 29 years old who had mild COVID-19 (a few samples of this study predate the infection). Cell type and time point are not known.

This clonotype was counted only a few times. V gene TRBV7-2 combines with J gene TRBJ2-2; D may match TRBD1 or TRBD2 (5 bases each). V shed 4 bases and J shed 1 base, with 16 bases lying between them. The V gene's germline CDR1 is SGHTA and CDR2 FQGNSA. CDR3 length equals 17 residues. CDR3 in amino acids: CASSSSPGTVNTGELFF. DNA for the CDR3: TGTGCCAGCAGCTCCAGCCCCGGGACGGTGAACACCGGGGAGCTGTTTTTT.

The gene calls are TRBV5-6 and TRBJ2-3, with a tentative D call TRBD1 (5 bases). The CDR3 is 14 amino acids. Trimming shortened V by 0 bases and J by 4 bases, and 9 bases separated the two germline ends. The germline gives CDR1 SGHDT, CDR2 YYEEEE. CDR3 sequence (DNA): TGTGCCAGCAGCTTGGCAGGGATTGCAGATACGCAGTATTTT. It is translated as CASSLAGIADTQYF.

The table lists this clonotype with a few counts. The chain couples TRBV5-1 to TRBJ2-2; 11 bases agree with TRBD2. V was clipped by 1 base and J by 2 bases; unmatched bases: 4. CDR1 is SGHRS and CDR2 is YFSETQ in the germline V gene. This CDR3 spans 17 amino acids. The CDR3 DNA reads TGCGCCAGCAGCTTGTTTAGCGGGGGGGCCAACACCGGGGAGCTGTTTTTT. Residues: CASSLFSGGANTGELFF.

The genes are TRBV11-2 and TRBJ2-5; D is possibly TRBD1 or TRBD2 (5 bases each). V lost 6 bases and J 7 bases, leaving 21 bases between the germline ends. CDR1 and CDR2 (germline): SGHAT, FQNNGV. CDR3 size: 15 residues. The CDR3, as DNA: TGTGCCAGCAGATACACGGGACGGTCAATGGGGACCCAGTACTTC. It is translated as CASRYTGRSMGTQYF.

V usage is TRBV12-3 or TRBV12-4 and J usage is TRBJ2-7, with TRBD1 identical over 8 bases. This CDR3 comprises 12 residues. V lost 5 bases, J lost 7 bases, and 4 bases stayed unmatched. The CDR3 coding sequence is TGTGCCAGCAGTCGGACAGGGCGGGAGCAGTACGTC. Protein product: CASSRTGREQYV.

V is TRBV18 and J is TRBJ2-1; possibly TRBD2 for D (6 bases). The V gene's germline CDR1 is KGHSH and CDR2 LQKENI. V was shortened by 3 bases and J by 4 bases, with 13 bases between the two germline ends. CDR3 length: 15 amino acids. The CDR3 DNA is TGTGCCAGCTCACCGGAGACTAGGACGTACAATGAGCAGTTCTTC. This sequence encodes CASSPETRTYNEQFF.

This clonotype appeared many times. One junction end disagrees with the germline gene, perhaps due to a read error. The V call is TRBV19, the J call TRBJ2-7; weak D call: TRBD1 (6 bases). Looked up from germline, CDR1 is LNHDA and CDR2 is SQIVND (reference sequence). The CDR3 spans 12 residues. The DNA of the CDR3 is TGTGCCAGCAGTACAGGGAGCTACGAGCAGTACTTC. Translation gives CASSTGSYEQYF.

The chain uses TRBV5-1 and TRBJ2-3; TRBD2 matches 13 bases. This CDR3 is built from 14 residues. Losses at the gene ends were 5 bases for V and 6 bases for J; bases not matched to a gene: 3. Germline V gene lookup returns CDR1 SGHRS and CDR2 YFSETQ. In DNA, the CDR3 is TGCGCCAGCAGACTAGCGGGGGGGCTGGATACGCAGTATTTT. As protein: CASRLAGGLDTQYF.

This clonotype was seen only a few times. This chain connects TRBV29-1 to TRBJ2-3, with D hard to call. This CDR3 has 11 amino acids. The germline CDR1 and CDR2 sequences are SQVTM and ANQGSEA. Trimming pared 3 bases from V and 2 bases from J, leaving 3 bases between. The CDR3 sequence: CSVDYTDTQYF. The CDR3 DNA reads TGCAGCGTTGACTACACAGATACGCAGTATTTT.

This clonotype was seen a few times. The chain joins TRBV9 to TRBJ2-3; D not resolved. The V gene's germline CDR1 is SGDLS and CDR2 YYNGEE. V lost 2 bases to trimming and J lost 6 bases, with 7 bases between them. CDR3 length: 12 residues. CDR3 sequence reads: CASSVDYDTQYF. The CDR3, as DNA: TGTGCCAGCAGCGTCGATTATGATACGCAGTATTTT. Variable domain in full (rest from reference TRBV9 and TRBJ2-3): DSGVTQTPKHLITATGQRVTLRCSPRSGDLSVYWYQQSLDQGLQFLIQYYNGEERAKGNILERFSAQQFPDLHSELNLSSLELGDSALYFCASSVDYDTQYFGPGTRLTVL.

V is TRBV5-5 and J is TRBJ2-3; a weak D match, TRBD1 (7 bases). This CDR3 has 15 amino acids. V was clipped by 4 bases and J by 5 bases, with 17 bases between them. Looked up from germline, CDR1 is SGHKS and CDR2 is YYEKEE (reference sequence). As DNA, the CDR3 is TGTGCCAGCAGCCGAGGGGGGACAGCGGGAGATACGCAGTATTTT. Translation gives CASSRGGTAGDTQYF. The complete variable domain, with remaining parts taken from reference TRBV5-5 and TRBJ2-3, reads DAGVTQSPTHLIKTRGQQVTLRCSPISGHKSVSWYQQVLGQGPQFIFQYYEKEERGRGNFPDRFSARQFPNYSSELNVNALLLGDSALYLCASSRGGTAGDTQYFGPGTRLTVL.

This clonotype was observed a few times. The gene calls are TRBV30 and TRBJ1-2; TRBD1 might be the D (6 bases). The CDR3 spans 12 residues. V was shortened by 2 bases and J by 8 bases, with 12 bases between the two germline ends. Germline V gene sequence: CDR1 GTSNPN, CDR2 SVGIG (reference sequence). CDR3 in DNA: TGTGCCTGGAGTCCTACAGGGCCAGGCTACACCTTC. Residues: CAWSPTGPGYTF.

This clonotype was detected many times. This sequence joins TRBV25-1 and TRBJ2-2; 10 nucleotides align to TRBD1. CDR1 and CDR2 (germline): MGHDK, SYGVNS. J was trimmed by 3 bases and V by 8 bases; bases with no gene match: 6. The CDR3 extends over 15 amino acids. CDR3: CASAAGTGDTGELFF. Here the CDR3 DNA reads TGTGCCAGCGCAGCCGGGACAGGGGACACCGGGGAGCTGTTTTTT.

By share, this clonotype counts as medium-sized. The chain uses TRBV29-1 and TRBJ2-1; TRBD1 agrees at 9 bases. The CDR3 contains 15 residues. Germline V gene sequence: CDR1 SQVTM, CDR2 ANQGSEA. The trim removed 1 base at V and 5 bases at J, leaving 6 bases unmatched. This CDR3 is CSVEGGDREDNEQFF. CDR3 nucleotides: TGCAGCGTTGAAGGGGGGGACAGGGAAGACAATGAGCAGTTCTTC.

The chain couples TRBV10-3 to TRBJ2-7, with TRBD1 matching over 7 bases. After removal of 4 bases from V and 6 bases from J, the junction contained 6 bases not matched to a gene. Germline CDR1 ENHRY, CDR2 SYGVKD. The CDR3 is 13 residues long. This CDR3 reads CAISGEGGIEQYF. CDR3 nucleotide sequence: TGTGCCATCAGTGGCGAAGGGGGCATCGAGCAGTACTTC.

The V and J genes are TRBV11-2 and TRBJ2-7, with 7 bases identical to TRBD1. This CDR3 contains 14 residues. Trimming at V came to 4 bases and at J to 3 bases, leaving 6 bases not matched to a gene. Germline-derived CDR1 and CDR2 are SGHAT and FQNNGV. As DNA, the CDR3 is TGTGCCAGCAGCTCCTGGACAGGAGACTACGAGCAGTACTTC. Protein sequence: CASSSWTGDYEQYF.

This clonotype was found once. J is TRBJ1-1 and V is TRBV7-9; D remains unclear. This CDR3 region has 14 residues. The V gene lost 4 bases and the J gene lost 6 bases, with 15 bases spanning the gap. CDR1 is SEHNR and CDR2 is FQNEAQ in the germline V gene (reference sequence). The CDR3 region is CASSYPRAGSEAFF. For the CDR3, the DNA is TGTGCCAGCAGCTATCCTCGGGCCGGCTCTGAAGCTTTCTTT.

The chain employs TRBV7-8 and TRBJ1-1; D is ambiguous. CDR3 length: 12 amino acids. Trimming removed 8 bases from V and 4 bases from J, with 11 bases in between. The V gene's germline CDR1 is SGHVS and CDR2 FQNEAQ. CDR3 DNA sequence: TGTGCCAGCGCGGGTTTCGGCACTGAAGCTTTCTTT. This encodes CASAGFGTEAFF.

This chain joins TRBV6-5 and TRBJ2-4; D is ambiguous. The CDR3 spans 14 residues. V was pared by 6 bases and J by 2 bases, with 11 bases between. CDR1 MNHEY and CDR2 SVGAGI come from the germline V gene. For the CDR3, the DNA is TGTGCCAGCAGAAAGTGGCGGACCAAAAACATTCAGTACTTC. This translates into CASRKWRTKNIQYF.

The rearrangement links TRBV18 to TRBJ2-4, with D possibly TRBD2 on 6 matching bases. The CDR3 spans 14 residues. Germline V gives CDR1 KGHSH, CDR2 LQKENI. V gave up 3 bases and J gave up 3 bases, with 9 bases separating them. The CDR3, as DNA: TGTGCCAGCTCACCTCTGGAGGGCAAAAACATTCAGTACTTC. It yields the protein CASSPLEGKNIQYF.

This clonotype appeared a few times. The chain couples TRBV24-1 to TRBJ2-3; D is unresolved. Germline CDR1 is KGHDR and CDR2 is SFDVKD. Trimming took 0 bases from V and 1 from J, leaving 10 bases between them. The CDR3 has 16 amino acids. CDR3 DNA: TGTGCCACCAGTGATTTGCTGGGCGCCGGCACAGATACGCAGTATTTT. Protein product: CATSDLLGAGTDTQYF.

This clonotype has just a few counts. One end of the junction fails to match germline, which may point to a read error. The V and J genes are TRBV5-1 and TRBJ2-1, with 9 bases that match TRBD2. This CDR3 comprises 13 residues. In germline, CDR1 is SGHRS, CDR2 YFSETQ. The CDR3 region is CASSSGGYSEQFF. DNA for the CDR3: TGCGCCAGCAGCAGCGGGGGGTACAGTGAGCAGTTCTTC.

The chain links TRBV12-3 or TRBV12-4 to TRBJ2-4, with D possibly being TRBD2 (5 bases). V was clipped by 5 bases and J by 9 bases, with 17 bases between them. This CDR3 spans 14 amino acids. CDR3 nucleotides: TGTGCCAGCAGTACGATAGTCGGGGAAATCATTCAGTACTTC. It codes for CASSTIVGEIIQYF.